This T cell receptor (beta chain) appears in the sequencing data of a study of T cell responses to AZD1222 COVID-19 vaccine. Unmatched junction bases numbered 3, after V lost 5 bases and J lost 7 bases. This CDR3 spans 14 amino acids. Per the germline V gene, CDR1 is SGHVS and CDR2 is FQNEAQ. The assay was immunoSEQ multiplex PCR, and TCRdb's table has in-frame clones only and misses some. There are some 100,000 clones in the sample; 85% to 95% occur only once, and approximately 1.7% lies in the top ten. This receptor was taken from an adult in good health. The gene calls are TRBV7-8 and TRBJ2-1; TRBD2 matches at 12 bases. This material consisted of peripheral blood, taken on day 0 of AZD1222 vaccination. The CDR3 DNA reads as TGTGCCAGCAGCGGACTAGCGGGAAGAAATGAGCAGTTCTTC. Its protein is CASSGLAGRNEQFF.